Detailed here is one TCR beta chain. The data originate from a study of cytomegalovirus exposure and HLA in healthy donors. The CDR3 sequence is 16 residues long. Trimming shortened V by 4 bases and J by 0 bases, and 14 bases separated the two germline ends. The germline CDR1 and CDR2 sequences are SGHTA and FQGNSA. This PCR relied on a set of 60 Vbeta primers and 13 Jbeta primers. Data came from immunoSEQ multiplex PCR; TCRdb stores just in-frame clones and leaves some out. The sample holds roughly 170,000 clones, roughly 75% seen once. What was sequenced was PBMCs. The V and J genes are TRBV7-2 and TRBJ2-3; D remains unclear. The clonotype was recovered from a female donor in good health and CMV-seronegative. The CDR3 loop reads CASSSNSQLSTDTQYF. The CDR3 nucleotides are TGTGCCAGCAGCTCGAACAGCCAGTTGAGCACAGATACGCAGTATTTT.